The 5 T cell receptor beta chains below all came from one sample that was sequenced in a study of T cells in Graves' hyperthyroidism and ophthalmopathy. RNA transcripts yielded amplified TCR beta CDR3 regions. RT-PCR in the first round (using the HTBI primer set) targeted the TCR CDR3. TCRdb re-called the multiplex PCR reads with MiXCR, one entry per CDR3 protein. The sample contains around 560,000 distinct CDR3 sequences, 16% of which appear only once. Sequences were obtained from blood. The receptors come from a woman between 18 and 30 years old with Graves' hyperthyroidism.

The table lists this clonotype with many counts. V usage is TRBV11-3 and J usage is TRBJ2-7; perhaps TRBD1 as D (5 bases). Deletions cut 5 bases from V and 0 bases from J, with 8 bases between. Germline loops: CDR1 SGHNT, CDR2 YENEEA. This CDR3 spans 13 amino acids. The CDR3 reads CASSHRLSYEQYF. The CDR3 coding sequence is TGTGCCAGCAGCCACAGGCTCTCCTACGAGCAGTACTTC.

This clonotype was recorded many times. The rearrangement links TRBV5-1 to TRBJ2-1, with D hard to call. CDR1 is SGHRS and CDR2 is YFSETQ in the germline V gene. The CDR3 is 13 residues long. Trimming left V 5 bases short and J 1 base short, with 7 bases between. This CDR3 is CASRPGSYNEQFF. The CDR3 DNA is TGCGCCAGCAGGCCCGGGTCCTACAATGAGCAGTTCTTC.

This clonotype was seen ten or more times. The chain carries TRBV28 and TRBJ1-3; D call uncertain. The V and J ends lost 7 bases and 2 bases respectively, with 12 bases between them. This CDR3 is 14 amino acids long. Germline CDR1 and CDR2: MDHEN and SYDVKM. The CDR3 DNA follows: TGTGCCAGCACCCTTTATGGGGCTGGAAACACCATATATTTT. Translating it yields CASTLYGAGNTIYF. The variable domain in full, with the rest retrieved from reference TRBV28 and TRBJ1-3, is DVKVTQSSRYLVKRTGEKVFLECVQDMDHENMFWYRQDPGLGLRLIYFSYDVKMKEKGDIPEGYSVSREKKERFSLILESASTNQTSMYLCASTLYGAGNTIYFGEGSWLTVV.

The chain uses TRBV27 and TRBJ2-7, with D tentatively TRBD1 or TRBD2 (5 bases each). This CDR3 comprises 14 residues. V was pared by 4 bases and J by 0 bases, with 10 bases between. Germline assignment: CDR1 MNHEY and CDR2 SMNVEV (reference sequence). CDR3 nucleotide sequence: TGTGCCAGCAGTTCCAGGGACGGCTCCTACGAGCAGTACTTC. This gives the protein CASSSRDGSYEQYF.

Many counts were recorded for this clonotype. The genes are TRBV12-3 or TRBV12-4 and TRBJ1-2; D is uncertain. V was cut by 3 bases and J by 2 bases, with 10 bases left in between. This CDR3 region has 14 residues. The CDR3 reads CASSLGSLNYGYTF. The CDR3 nucleotides are TGTGCCAGCAGTTTGGGCAGCCTCAACTATGGCTACACCTTC.